One and the same sample provided the 25 T cell receptor beta chains below, sequenced in a study of cytomegalovirus exposure and HLA in healthy donors. The PCR was carried out with 60 Vbeta primers and 13 Jbeta primers. TCRdb's copy holds only in-frame clones and misses some; the assay was immunoSEQ multiplex PCR. The data hold about 160,000 clones, with over 70% observed a single time. Sequencing was done on a sample of PBMCs. These receptors were collected from a young woman in good health and CMV-seronegative.

The rearrangement joins TRBV6-5 to TRBJ1-1, with 10 bases aligning to TRBD1. V dropped 6 bases and J dropped 5; count of bases not matched to a gene: 9. The CDR3 loop spans 15 amino acids. The V gene's germline CDR1 is MNHEY and CDR2 SVGAGI. CDR3 protein: CASRPPDRGQTEAFF. The CDR3 bases are TGTGCCAGCAGGCCGCCCGACAGGGGGCAAACTGAAGCTTTCTTT.

The chain employs TRBV5-1 and TRBJ2-3; D may be TRBD2 (6 bases). The CDR3 spans 15 residues. Germline CDR1 SGHRS, CDR2 YFSETQ. V gave up 1 base and J gave up 1 base, with 10 bases separating them. CDR3 amino acids: CASSLLASGTDTQYF. As DNA, the CDR3 is TGCGCCAGCAGCTTGTTGGCTAGCGGCACAGATACGCAGTATTTT.

The chain joins TRBV28 to TRBJ2-6, with D possibly being TRBD2 (5 bases). V was pared by 5 bases and J by 3 bases, with 11 bases between. Germline CDR1 and CDR2: MDHEN and SYDVKM. The CDR3 loop spans 15 amino acids. The CDR3 coding sequence is TGTGCCAGCAGTCGAGGGTGGGATGGGGCCAACGTCCTGACTTTC. This codes for CASSRGWDGANVLTF. Using reference TRBV28 and TRBJ2-6 for the parts outside the CDR3, the full variable domain is DVKVTQSSRYLVKRTGEKVFLECVQDMDHENMFWYRQDPGLGLRLIYFSYDVKMKEKGDIPEGYSVSREKKERFSLILESASTNQTSMYLCASSRGWDGANVLTFGAGSRLTVL.

On this clone itself: In the same sample, other DNA sequences code for this CDR3. The chain is built from TRBV7-2 and TRBJ2-5; D uncertain. Per the germline V gene, CDR1 is SGHTA and CDR2 is FQGNSA. The CDR3 is made up of 12 amino acids. V was clipped by 3 bases and J by 4 bases, with 6 bases between them. For the CDR3, the DNA is TGTGCCAGCAGCTTTAGGAGAGAGACCCAGTACTTC. This codes for CASSFRRETQYF.

The chain employs TRBV19 and TRBJ1-1; D may be TRBD1 (6 bases). V lost 2 bases and J lost 4, with 14 bases in between. Germline V gene lookup returns CDR1 LNHDA and CDR2 SQIVND (reference sequence). The CDR3 runs to 15 residues. Here the CDR3 DNA reads TGTGCCAGTAGTATAAGGGCAGGGGTACCCACTGAAGCTTTCTTT. It encodes CASSIRAGVPTEAFF.

This chain uses TRBV18 with TRBJ1-2; no clear D. V was shortened by 3 bases and J by 0 bases, with 5 bases between the two germline ends. The CDR3 totals 13 residues. Looked up from germline, CDR1 is KGHSH and CDR2 is LQKENI. CDR3 sequence reads: CASSPSSNYGYTF. Written as DNA, the CDR3 is TGTGCCAGCTCACCGAGCTCTAACTATGGCTACACCTTC.

The genes are TRBV6-6 and TRBJ1-1; 8 bases align to TRBD1. The germline V gene has CDR1 MNHNY and CDR2 SVGAGI (reference sequence). The CDR3 loop spans 15 amino acids. The V and J ends lost 4 bases and 3 bases, in that order; junction bases with no gene match: 7. This chain's CDR3 is CASSSPRTGHTEAFF. CDR3 coding DNA: TGTGCCAGCAGTTCCCCGCGGACAGGGCACACTGAAGCTTTCTTT.

The V and J genes are TRBV4-1 and TRBJ2-7; D is possibly TRBD2 (5 bases). Germline lookup yields CDR1 MGHRA and CDR2 YSYEKL. V dropped 4 bases and J dropped 7 bases, with 11 bases sitting between them. The CDR3 loop spans 12 amino acids. The CDR3 is CASSPPGWEQYF. The DNA of the CDR3 is TGCGCCAGCAGCCCCCCGGGGTGGGAGCAGTACTTC.

The rearrangement links TRBV16 to TRBJ1-5; D remains unclear. V gave up 4 bases and J gave up 2 bases, with 15 bases separating them. Germline V gene data show CDR1 as KGHSY and CDR2 as FQNENV. The CDR3 contains 16 residues. The CDR3 sequence is CASSLEGSVGNQPQHF. The CDR3 DNA reads TGTGCCAGCAGCCTTGAGGGCTCCGTGGGCAATCAGCCCCAGCATTTT. Full variable domain (outside the CDR3, taken from reference TRBV16 and TRBJ1-5): GEEVAQTPKHLVRGEGQKAKLYCAPIKGHSYVFWYQQVLKNEFKFLISFQNENVFDETGMPKERFSAKCLPNSPCSLEIQATKLEDSAVYFCASSLEGSVGNQPQHFGDGTRLSIL.

The V gene is TRBV30, the J gene TRBJ1-2; D remains unclear. V lost 4 bases and J lost 3, with 9 bases in between. The CDR3 spans 12 residues. CDR1 is GTSNPN, CDR2 SVGIG, per germline (reference sequence). The CDR3 is CAWTGSYYGYTF. The CDR3 coding sequence is TGTGCCTGGACAGGTTCATACTATGGCTACACCTTC. The whole variable domain, filled in from reference TRBV30 and TRBJ1-2, reads SQTIHQWPATLVQPVGSPLSLECTVEGTSNPNLYWYRQAAGRGLQLLFYSVGIGQISSEVPQNLSASRPQDRQFILSSKKLLLSDSGFYLCAWTGSYYGYTFGSGTRLTVV.

A single count supports this clone. The chain recombines TRBV19 with TRBJ1-5; D is perhaps TRBD1 (6 bases). This CDR3 is built from 14 residues. Per germline, CDR1 LNHDA and CDR2 SQIVND (reference sequence). Trimming left V 7 bases short and J 3 bases short, with 13 bases between. CDR3 loop: CASTDRLANQPQHF. As DNA, the CDR3 is TGTGCCAGTACAGACAGGCTCGCCAATCAGCCCCAGCATTTT.

V gene TRBV7-9 combines with J gene TRBJ1-4; tentative D call: TRBD1 (5 bases). Trimming cost V 6 bases and J 5 bases, with 13 bases left between them. The germline V gene has CDR1 SEHNR and CDR2 FQNEAQ (reference sequence). The CDR3 contains 14 residues. CDR3 amino acids: CASRRDGGNEKLFF. The CDR3 DNA follows: TGTGCCAGCAGGCGAGACGGGGGGAATGAAAAACTGTTTTTT.

The rearrangement links TRBV4-3 to TRBJ2-7; 9 nucleotides agree with TRBD1. CDR1 is LGHNA, CDR2 YSLEER, per germline. This CDR3 spans 15 amino acids. Trimming cost V 2 bases and J 3 bases; bases outside gene matches: 5. The CDR3 protein is CASSQPWTGDYEQYF. As DNA, the CDR3 is TGCGCCAGCAGCCAACCGTGGACAGGGGACTACGAGCAGTACTTC.

This clone was found a few times. The genes are TRBV10-3 and TRBJ1-2, with D possibly matching TRBD1 (6 bases). Trimming removed 3 bases at V and 8 bases at J, with 13 bases between. The CDR3 length is 13 residues. CDR1 is ENHRY and CDR2 is SYGVKD in the germline V gene. CDR3 nucleotide sequence: TGTGCCATCAGTGATATGGGGGCGCGGGGCTACACCTTC. Translation: CAISDMGARGYTF.

This clone was found a few times. J is TRBJ2-3 and V is TRBV27; 8 bases agree with TRBD2. Trimming removed 6 bases from V and 5 bases from J; junction bases left unmatched: 13. CDR3 length: 16 residues. The V gene's germline CDR1 is MNHEY and CDR2 SMNVEV (reference sequence). The CDR3 DNA is TGTGCCAGCAGGCCCACCGGGGGGGGTATTAAAGATACGCAGTATTTT. This translates into CASRPTGGGIKDTQYF.

This clone has just a few counts. This chain uses TRBV5-1 with TRBJ2-3, with 10 bases lining up with TRBD1. The germline gives CDR1 SGHRS, CDR2 YFSETQ. The trim removed 6 bases at V and 0 bases at J, leaving 13 bases unmatched. This CDR3 is built from 18 residues. The CDR3 reads CASTKTGGLTSSTDTQYF. The CDR3, as DNA: TGCGCCAGCACTAAGACAGGGGGCCTGACTTCAAGCACAGATACGCAGTATTTT.

This chain connects TRBV19 to TRBJ1-1, with TRBD1 identical over 9 bases. Germline V lookup: CDR1 LNHDA, CDR2 SQIVND (reference sequence). CDR3 length equals 20 residues. Losses at the gene ends were 5 bases for V and 5 bases for J; bases not matched to a gene: 24. The CDR3 region is CASSAPRGAVMDRGGTEAFF. CDR3 sequence (DNA): TGTGCCAGTAGTGCACCCCGAGGGGCCGTTATGGACAGGGGAGGAACTGAAGCTTTCTTT.

This chain links TRBV12-5 with TRBJ2-5; possible D gene TRBD2, 6 bases. Trimming took 9 bases from V and 5 from J, leaving 19 bases between them. CDR3 length equals 14 residues. Germline V gives CDR1 LGHNT, CDR2 FRNRAP. The CDR3 here is CASALGAGRETQYF. The CDR3 bases are TGTGCTAGCGCCTTGGGTGCGGGGCGGGAGACCCAGTACTTC.

The genes are TRBV2 and TRBJ2-7, with 9 bases matching TRBD1. This CDR3 comprises 16 residues. Germline CDR1 and CDR2: SNHLY and FYNNEI. Trimming cost V 7 bases and J 0 bases; bases outside gene matches: 10. The CDR3 nucleotides read TGTGCCAGCAAGGATCTAGGGACAGGGACCTCCTACGAGCAGTACTTC. It translates to CASKDLGTGTSYEQYF.

J is TRBJ1-2 and V is TRBV7-9, with TRBD1 identical over 8 bases. The J segment lost 8 bases and the V segment lost 5 bases, leaving 7 bases of the junction unmatched. CDR3 length equals 13 residues. The germline V gene encodes CDR1 SEHNR and CDR2 FQNEAQ (reference sequence). CDR3 sequence: CASSVTGGGGYTF. DNA of the CDR3: TGTGCCAGCAGCGTTACAGGGGGAGGAGGCTACACCTTC.

The rearrangement uses TRBV30 and TRBJ1-6, with no clear D. The CDR3 is 14 residues long. Trimming removed 2 bases at V and 6 bases at J, with 11 bases between. CDR1 is GTSNPN and CDR2 is SVGIG in the germline V gene (reference sequence). The CDR3 region is CAWSNEGSNSPLHF. CDR3 nucleotides: TGTGCCTGGAGTAACGAGGGCTCTAATTCACCCCTCCACTTT.

The V gene is TRBV12-5, the J gene TRBJ2-3; D is undetermined. The CDR3 has 13 residues. Deletions cut 4 bases from V and 1 base from J, with 6 bases between. The germline V gene encodes CDR1 LGHNT and CDR2 FRNRAP. CDR3 nucleotide sequence: TGTGCTAGTGGTTCCTTCGGCACAGATACGCAGTATTTT. Translated, it gives CASGSFGTDTQYF.

A note on this clone: A junction end diverges from the germline sequence, so it may reflect a read error. This chain links TRBV11-2 with TRBJ2-1, with 10 positions matching TRBD2. CDR1 and CDR2 from the germline V gene are SGHAT and FQNNGV. The CDR3 totals 14 residues. CDR3 sequence: CASSLLAGGPGRLF. DNA for the CDR3: TGTGCCAGCAGCTTGTTAGCGGGGGGCCCCGGGAGGCTCTTC.

The rearrangement joins TRBV5-6 to TRBJ2-3, with TRBD2 matching 13 bases. V shed 4 bases, J shed 5 bases, and the junction held 10 bases outside the gene matches. Germline CDR1 SGHDT, CDR2 YYEEEE. CDR3 length equals 17 residues. The CDR3 loop reads CASSLPGTSGVVDTQYF. The CDR3 DNA reads TGTGCCAGCAGCCTCCCCGGGACTAGCGGGGTTGTAGATACGCAGTATTTT.

The V and J genes are TRBV29-1 and TRBJ2-4; TRBD1 agrees at 10 bases. The germline CDR1 and CDR2 sequences are SQVTM and ANQGSEA. Trimming removed 1 base from V and 8 bases from J; junction bases left unmatched: 8. CDR3 size: 15 residues. CDR3 sequence reads: CSVEVRQGAGDIQYF. For the CDR3, the DNA is TGCAGCGTTGAAGTGCGACAGGGGGCTGGGGACATTCAGTACTTC.